The clone carrying this T cell receptor beta chain was seen only a few times. Its antigen is not known. The entry originates in a study of T-cell memory formation after mild COVID-19. At the level of the study: The two donors had largely donor-specific TCR clusters.

The CDR3 runs to 16 residues. In germline, CDR1 is MGHDK, CDR2 SYGVNS. V lost 2 bases to trimming and J lost 4 bases, with 15 bases between them. Study outcomes and limitations: Contracting CD8+ clones were enriched in EMRA, CD4+ mainly in CM and EM. The finding that pre-infection memory included some responding clones suggested that cross-reactive memory joined.

TCR alpha and TCR beta cDNA libraries carrying sample barcodes and UMIs came from 5'RACE with constant-segment primers. TCRdb reprocessed the 5' RACE reads via MiXCR and lists one record per CDR3 protein. Among roughly 170,000 distinct CDR3 sequences listed, about a fifth were seen once. The chain carries TRBV25-1 and TRBJ1-5; D is perhaps TRBD1 (5 bases). The receptor's source is an adult woman who had mild COVID-19 (a few samples of this study predate the infection). Cell type and time point are not known. Input material: PBMCs or a T cell subset sorted from them (not recorded which). For the CDR3, the DNA is TGTGCCAGCAGTGAAGGCAGGGAAGGGGTAAATCAGCCCCAGCATTTT. Its translation is CASSEGREGVNQPQHF.